One and the same sample provided the 25 T cell receptor beta chains below, sequenced in a study of cytomegalovirus exposure and HLA in healthy donors. Libraries were prepared by immunoSEQ multiplex PCR; TCRdb keeps only in-frame clonotypes and omits some of them. The sample has 300,000 to 400,000 clones, about nine tenths seen once. What was sequenced was PBMCs. Receptor source: a woman aged 18-29 years in good health and CMV-seronegative.

This clone turned up a few times. This sequence joins TRBV6-1 and TRBJ2-7; a possible D gene is TRBD1 (6 bases). There are 14 residues in the CDR3. V lost 1 base to trimming and J lost 2 bases, with 9 bases between them. CDR1 MNHNS and CDR2 SASEGT come from the germline V gene. The CDR3 DNA reads TGTGCCAGCAGTGAAGTGACAGGAGCCTACGAGCAGTACTTC. This gives the protein CASSEVTGAYEQYF.

The CDR3 sequence: CASSFGGFQDGYTF. The DNA of the CDR3 is TGTGCCAGCAGCTTTGGTGGGTTTCAGGATGGCTACACCTTC. The chain couples TRBV5-5 to TRBJ1-2; D is ambiguous. Between the trimmed V and J ends, which lost 2 bases and 6 bases, there was a span of 14 bases. The germline CDR1 and CDR2 sequences are SGHKS and YYEKEE (reference sequence). This CDR3 has 14 residues.

This clone was seen only a few times. V and J are TRBV2 and TRBJ1-2, with D possibly TRBD1 on 6 matching bases. Germline V CDR1 and CDR2: SNHLY, FYNNEI. The CDR3 consists of 13 residues. V lost 2 bases and J 2 bases, leaving 6 bases between the germline ends. The CDR3, as DNA: TGTGCCAGCAGTGAACAGGGGAACTATGGCTACACCTTC. It is translated as CASSEQGNYGYTF.

The chain uses TRBV6-5 and TRBJ2-1; the D gene is possibly TRBD1 (5 bases). CDR1 and CDR2 (germline): MNHEY, SVGAGI. Deletions cut 5 bases from V and 6 bases from J, with 17 bases between. The CDR3 loop spans 15 amino acids. For the CDR3, the DNA is TGTGCCAGCAGTCGCCCAGGGTGGGTGGGCAATGAGCAGTTCTTC. It yields the protein CASSRPGWVGNEQFF.

This chain uses TRBV18 with TRBJ1-4; 10 bases are shared with TRBD1. The J segment lost 4 bases and the V segment lost 6 bases, leaving 11 bases of the junction unmatched. The CDR3 runs to 17 residues. Germline V lookup: CDR1 KGHSH, CDR2 LQKENI. The DNA of the CDR3 is TGTGCCAGCTCTTCGACAGGGGGCCGGCATCTTAATGAAAAACTGTTTTTT. The encoded protein is CASSSTGGRHLNEKLFF.

The chain joins TRBV6-5 to TRBJ1-5, with unresolved D. The V gene lost 0 bases and the J gene lost 0 bases, with 9 bases spanning the gap. The CDR3 is 16 amino acids. Germline V gene data show CDR1 as MNHEY and CDR2 as SVGAGI. CDR3 nucleotide sequence: TGTGCCAGCAGTTACTCGAAGTCAGGTAGCAATCAGCCCCAGCATTTT. This gives the protein CASSYSKSGSNQPQHF.

The V gene is TRBV5-1, the J gene TRBJ1-1, with D possibly matching TRBD1 (6 bases). Germline V gives CDR1 SGHRS, CDR2 YFSETQ. With 4 bases removed from V and 3 bases from J, the gap between germline ends came to 13 bases. This CDR3 region has 14 residues. As DNA, the CDR3 is TGCGCCAGCAGCCGGTTAGGACAGTACACTGAAGCTTTCTTT. This encodes CASSRLGQYTEAFF.

This chain uses TRBV28 with TRBJ1-3, with 7 bases fitting TRBD1. The CDR3 length is 15 residues. Germline lookup yields CDR1 MDHEN and CDR2 SYDVKM. V lost 3 bases, J lost 4 bases, and 6 bases stayed unmatched. The CDR3 loop reads CASSFRRQGGNTIYF. The CDR3 DNA sequence: TGTGCCAGCAGTTTCCGACGACAGGGAGGAAACACCATATATTTT.

The chain employs TRBV9 and TRBJ1-3, with D possibly TRBD1 on 5 matching bases. The length of the CDR3 is 14 residues. V was cut by 0 bases and J by 2 bases, with 6 bases left in between. Per germline, CDR1 SGDLS and CDR2 YYNGEE. The CDR3 bases are TGTGCCAGCAGCGTAGAGGGGCCTGGAAACACCATATATTTT. Amino acid sequence: CASSVEGPGNTIYF.

This chain joins TRBV2 and TRBJ2-1; TRBD2 matches at 10 bases. Trimming cost V 3 bases and J 8 bases; bases outside gene matches: 4. The CDR3 is 14 amino acids. Germline values: CDR1 SNHLY, CDR2 FYNNEI. The CDR3 DNA follows: TGTGCCAGCAGTGAGCTAGCGGGAGTCGATGAGCAGTTCTTC. Translation gives CASSELAGVDEQFF.

The gene calls are TRBV5-4 and TRBJ2-2, with D uncertain. CDR1 and CDR2 (germline): SGHNT, YYREEE (reference sequence). This CDR3 spans 12 amino acids. Trimming pared 6 bases from V and 4 bases from J, leaving 7 bases between. The CDR3 loop is CASIEPTGELFF. CDR3 nucleotide sequence: TGTGCCAGCATCGAGCCCACCGGGGAGCTGTTTTTT.

This chain joins TRBV2 and TRBJ2-7; the D gene is possibly TRBD1 (6 bases). CDR3 size: 13 residues. The germline V gene has CDR1 SNHLY and CDR2 FYNNEI. Trimming took off 4 bases at V and 2 bases at J, with 9 bases between the two ends. The CDR3 here is CASSVRDTYEQYF. The CDR3, as DNA: TGTGCCAGCAGTGTCCGGGACACCTACGAGCAGTACTTC.

The count of this clone is one. The chain couples TRBV11-2 to TRBJ2-7, with D perhaps TRBD1 (6 bases). Trimming removed 1 base at V and 4 bases at J, with 14 bases between. This CDR3 comprises 15 residues. Germline CDR1 and CDR2: SGHAT and FQNNGV. The CDR3, as DNA: TGTGCCAGCAGCTTAGCGAGGCAGGGGCTTTACGAGCAGTACTTC. This encodes CASSLARQGLYEQYF.

V is TRBV5-1 and J is TRBJ2-7; 7 bases are shared with TRBD1. This CDR3 contains 13 residues. The germline CDR1 and CDR2 sequences are SGHRS and YFSETQ. J lost 6 bases, V lost 0 bases, and 3 bases had no gene match. This chain's CDR3 is CASSLEGQSEQYF. DNA for the CDR3: TGCGCCAGCAGCTTGGAGGGACAGTCCGAGCAGTACTTC.

The chain has TRBV5-1 and TRBJ2-7, with 10 nucleotides matching TRBD1. The V gene end was trimmed by 4 bases and the J gene end by 3 bases; junction bases not matched to a gene: 10. Per the germline V gene, CDR1 is SGHRS and CDR2 is YFSETQ. The CDR3 is made up of 16 amino acids. The CDR3 is CASSPFRTGGVYEQYF. The CDR3 DNA reads as TGCGCCAGCAGCCCCTTTAGGACAGGGGGGGTCTACGAGCAGTACTTC.

The V gene is TRBV6-5, the J gene TRBJ2-7, with 7 bases that match TRBD2. The V gene's germline CDR1 is MNHEY and CDR2 SVGAGI. Losses at the gene ends were 4 bases for V and 5 bases for J; bases not matched to a gene: 8. This CDR3 has 14 residues. Written as DNA, the CDR3 is TGTGCCAGCAGTTTGGGGGGAGGGAGGAACGAGCAGTACTTC. It yields the protein CASSLGGGRNEQYF.

This rearrangement joins TRBV27 to TRBJ2-3; 7 bases are shared with TRBD2. The CDR3 runs 12 residues. CDR1 is MNHEY and CDR2 is SMNVEV in the germline V gene (reference sequence). V dropped 6 bases and J dropped 3; count of bases not matched to a gene: 0. DNA for the CDR3: TGTGCCAGCAGGCGGGAGACAGATACGCAGTATTTT. Protein product: CASRRETDTQYF.

V is TRBV27 and J is TRBJ1-2, with 10 positions matching TRBD1. V lost 0 bases, J lost 7 bases, and 2 bases stayed unmatched. This CDR3 contains 14 residues. In germline, CDR1 is MNHEY, CDR2 SMNVEV (reference sequence). The CDR3 bases are TGTGCCAGCAGTTTATCTGGGACAGGGGCTGGCTACACCTTC. Its protein is CASSLSGTGAGYTF.

The V gene is TRBV28, the J gene TRBJ2-5; tentatively, D is TRBD1 (7 bases). Germline CDR1 MDHEN, CDR2 SYDVKM. The CDR3 consists of 14 residues. V lost 6 bases to trimming and J lost 4 bases, with 15 bases between them. The CDR3 DNA reads TGTGCCAGCAGATCTGCGGGACAGTTAGAGACCCAGTACTTC. It yields the protein CASRSAGQLETQYF.

This clone came up a few times. The V call is TRBV28, the J call TRBJ1-1; D remains ambiguous. Germline-derived CDR1 and CDR2 are MDHEN and SYDVKM. The germline V and J ends were trimmed by 4 bases and 5 bases, with 8 bases remaining between them. This CDR3 region has 12 residues. In nucleotides, the CDR3 is TGTGCCAGCAGTTGGGTGAGGACTGAAGCTTTCTTT. This gives the protein CASSWVRTEAFF.

This rearrangement joins TRBV9 to TRBJ2-1; 10 bases line up with TRBD2. The length of the CDR3 is 15 residues. Germline lookup yields CDR1 SGDLS and CDR2 YYNGEE. Trimming cost V 3 bases and J 7 bases; bases outside gene matches: 7. This chain's CDR3 is CASSAWTSGGNEQFF. CDR3 coding DNA: TGTGCCAGCAGCGCCTGGACTAGCGGCGGGAATGAGCAGTTCTTC.

The rearrangement joins TRBV2 to TRBJ2-1; 9 bases are shared with TRBD1. This CDR3 has 13 amino acids. Per the germline V gene, CDR1 is SNHLY and CDR2 is FYNNEI. With 6 bases clipped from V and 8 bases from J, the junction kept 5 bases outside the gene matches. CDR3 sequence: CASRGTGYDEQFF. The CDR3 DNA is TGTGCCAGCAGAGGGACAGGGTACGATGAGCAGTTCTTC.

The chain is built from TRBV5-1 and TRBJ2-5, with 9 bases matching TRBD2. CDR1 is SGHRS and CDR2 is YFSETQ in the germline V gene. The CDR3 sequence is 14 residues long. With V trimmed by 5 bases and J by 0 bases, 2 bases remained unmatched. DNA for the CDR3: TGCGCCAGCAGGACTAGCGGCTACCAAGAGACCCAGTACTTC. Translated, it gives CASRTSGYQETQYF.

The chain has TRBV18 and TRBJ1-1; TRBD1 aligns across 7 bases. Germline V gene lookup returns CDR1 KGHSH and CDR2 LQKENI. V trimming: 1 base; J trimming: 0 bases; junction bases outside the gene matches: 17. The CDR3 runs to 20 residues. Written as DNA, the CDR3 is TGTGCCAGCTCACCACGACCGAAGGGACAGCAGGCTACTGTGAACACTGAAGCTTTCTTT. Protein: CASSPRPKGQQATVNTEAFF.

The CDR3 here is CASSYSEVRYEQYF. CDR3 DNA: TGTGCCAGCAGTTACTCGGAGGTCCGCTACGAGCAGTACTTC. The genes are TRBV6-5 and TRBJ2-7; tentative D call: TRBD2 (5 bases). Germline loops: CDR1 MNHEY, CDR2 SVGAGI. This CDR3 region has 14 residues. The V end lost 0 bases, the J end lost 3 bases, and 9 bases lay between the germline ends.